This T cell receptor beta chain was found in a study of shared clonotypes between healthy human individuals. CDR1 is SQVTM, CDR2 ANQGSEA, per germline. This CDR3 comprises 13 residues. Trimming removed 5 bases at V and 8 bases at J, with 15 bases between. An assay was performed, and its level was deep. Sequencing on ten immunoSEQ deep assay plates was performed for unsorted PBMC DNA. Repertoires were generated with immunoSEQ multiplex PCR, while TCRdb's copy carries only in-frame clones and drops some. This table holds 450,000 or so clones, more than 70% found once. Study-wide results and caveats: Genetic and exposure-history diversity was limited by the few donors.

As to this clone: Its antigen is as yet unknown.

The unsorted samples had around 88 million PBMCs used for genomic DNA. The sequence was collected from a woman between 40 and 55 years old in good health. Some clones in this sample may be carry-over from other donors' samples. The sample comprised PBMCs. The genes are TRBV29-1 and TRBJ2-2, with D perhaps assigned TRBD1 or TRBD2 (6 bases each). DNA of the CDR3: TGCAGCGTTTTGGGGGGCGGGGCAGGGGAGCTGTTTTTT. It encodes CSVLGGGAGELFF.